The text below deals with one T cell receptor (beta chain). The data were produced by immunoSEQ multiplex PCR, yet TCRdb's version contains in-frame clones alone and is incomplete. The sample has 34,000 or so clones; more than 90% are singletons. Treatment indicated: preoperative locoregional IRX-2 cytokine immunotherapy. This phase Ib study tested locoregional IRX-2 cytokine immunotherapy given before surgery. The data were taken from a study of preoperative IRX-2 immunotherapy in early breast cancer. The receptor was derived from a human donor with breast cancer. Sampling was performed from a patient treated with IRX-2 immunotherapy.

The CDR3 DNA is TGTGCCAGCAGCAAAGGGCGGGAGACCTACAATGAGCAGTTCTTC. The encoded protein is CASSKGRETYNEQFF. The chain has TRBV6-5 and TRBJ2-1; TRBD2 aligns across 7 bases. The V segment lost 6 bases and the J segment 2 bases; nucleotides outside the gene matches: 7. This CDR3 region has 15 residues. Germline V gene lookup returns CDR1 MNHEY and CDR2 SVGAGI.